Reported below is one T cell receptor (beta chain). What it binds is not known. In every patient, relapse followed autologous stem cell transplantation, while exposure to brentuximab vedotin differed. The source of the sample is a study of PD-1 blockade in classical Hodgkin lymphoma. CDR3 length equals 13 residues. Deletions cut 3 bases from V and 7 bases from J, with 9 bases between. Germline V gives CDR1 KGHSH, CDR2 LQKENI. Regarding the study as a whole: Newly diagnosed and completely responding patients shared comparable baseline diversity. Healthy donors reportedly exceeded newly diagnosed patients in baseline TCR diversity. The authors have not defined what causes the repertoire differences, possibly disease activity or prior therapy. Significant TCR diversity gains by C4D1 occurred in CD4+ but not CD8+ cells.

TCRdb's table, derived via immunoSEQ multiplex PCR, lists solely in-frame clones and lacks some. The data show 84,000 or so clones, about 90% seen once. The sample here was peripheral blood mononuclear cells (PBMCs), taken before the second cycle of nivolumab. The V and J genes are TRBV18 and TRBJ2-2; D possibly corresponds to TRBD1 (5 bases). This clonotype was obtained from a human donor with classical Hodgkin lymphoma. Written as DNA, the CDR3 is TGTGCCAGCTCACCGGAACAGGTCGGGGAGCTGTTTTTT. It encodes CASSPEQVGELFF. The whole variable domain, filled in from reference TRBV18 and TRBJ2-2, reads NAGVMQNPRHLVRRRGQEARLRCSPMKGHSHVYWYRQLPEEGLKFMVYLQKENIIDESGMPKERFSAEFPKEGPSILRIQQVVRGDSAAYFCASSPEQVGELFFGEGSRLTVL.